This T cell receptor (beta chain) derives from a study of regulatory T cells in long-lasting Graves disease. As to time point: newly diagnosed GD, antithyroid drugs for less than 3 months. PBMCs provided the RNA from which the TCR library was made. Arm-PCR of CDR3 regions and iRepertoire HTBI primers were the basis on which TCR beta libraries were built. TCRdb processed the multiplex PCR reads anew with MiXCR; each CDR3 protein has one entry. The sample lists 550,000 to 600,000 distinct CDR3 sequences; about 15% were seen once. The same data also went into a second study, on T cells in Graves' hyperthyroidism and ophthalmopathy. That paper notes: Initially, a first-round RT-PCR of the TCR CDR3 employed the HTBI primer set.

This clonotype was sampled from a man between 18 and 29 years old with Graves disease. Sample: peripheral blood mononuclear cells (PBMCs), taken at new diagnosis, from a patient treated with antithyroid drugs.

The chain's CDR3 is CSARKQNYGYTF. The CDR3 DNA reads TGCAGTGCTAGGAAACAGAACTATGGCTACACCTTC. The genes are TRBV20-1 and TRBJ1-2, with D uncertain. Germline V CDR1 and CDR2: DFQATT, SNEGSKA (reference sequence). The V end was cut by 3 bases, the J end by 2 bases, with 7 bases between. The CDR3 consists of 12 residues.